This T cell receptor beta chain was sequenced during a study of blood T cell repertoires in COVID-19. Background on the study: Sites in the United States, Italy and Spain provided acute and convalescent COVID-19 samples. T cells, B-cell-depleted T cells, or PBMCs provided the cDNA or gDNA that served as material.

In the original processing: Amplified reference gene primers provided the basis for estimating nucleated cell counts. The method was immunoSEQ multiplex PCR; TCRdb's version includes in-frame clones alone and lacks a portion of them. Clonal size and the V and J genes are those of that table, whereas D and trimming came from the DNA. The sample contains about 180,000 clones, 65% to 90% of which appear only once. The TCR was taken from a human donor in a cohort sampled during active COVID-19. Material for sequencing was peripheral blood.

For the CDR3, the DNA is TGCGCCAGCAGCCGAACGGGGGGCTCAACCTACGAGCAGTACTTC. Its protein is CASSRTGGSTYEQYF. This chain joins TRBV4-1 and TRBJ2-7; D may be TRBD2 (7 bases). V lost 4 bases, J lost 2 bases, and 15 bases lay in between. The CDR3 covers 15 residues. Germline CDR1 MGHRA, CDR2 YSYEKL.